The TCR beta chain described here comes from a study of OX40 agonist ivuxolimab in advanced cancers. Systemic immunosuppression or a history of autoimmune disease excluded patients. The repertoire was sequenced with immunoSEQ multiplex PCR; TCRdb's copy has only in-frame clones and lacks some. The sample has tens of thousands of clones; around 80% are singletons. The sample holds a few counts of this clone. The antigen is undetermined. Other DNA sequences from this sample encode an identical CDR3 as well. This CDR3 comprises 18 residues. General study points: The average count of expanded clones was higher among CD8+ T cells than among CD4+. Partial responders treated at 0.1-3.0 mg/kg exhibited clonal expansion among the lowest measured.

The receptor comes from an adult with an advanced solid tumor such as melanoma, head and neck, liver or kidney cancer. The chain uses TRBV21-1 and TRBJ2-7; the table's D call TRBD2 went unverified against the DNA. TRBV21-1 is a known pseudogene. The sequencing here drew on CD4+ or CD8+ T cells sorted from blood, taken in a trial of the OX40 agonist ivuxolimab. The CDR3 nucleotides read TGTGCCAGCAGCGGGCCCCCCCTACTAGCGACAGCGCCGTACGAGCAGTACTTC. Its protein is CASSGPPLLATAPYEQYF.